One and the same sample provided the 3 T cell receptor beta chains below, sequenced in a study of blood T cell repertoires in COVID-19. Using immunoSEQ multiplex PCR, the repertoire was profiled, and TCRdb retains in-frame clones only, with some absent. The sample comprises 190,000 or so clones, 85% to 90% of which are singletons, and 2.5% to 3.5% rests with the top ten. Sequenced: peripheral blood. The source of these receptors is a man aged 35 to 55 with active or convalescent COVID-19.

The chain carries TRBV3-1 (or the pseudogene TRBV3-2) and TRBJ2-2; D unclear. V lost 1 base to trimming and J lost 1 base, with 10 bases between them. This CDR3 is 16 amino acids long. Germline assignment: CDR1 LGHDT and CDR2 YNNKEL (reference sequence). Here the CDR3 DNA reads TGTGCCAGCAGCCAAGTGATATGGCAGAACACCGGGGAGCTGTTTTTT. Translation gives CASSQVIWQNTGELFF.

The chain is built from TRBV6-5 and TRBJ1-1; D gene unclear. CDR1 and CDR2 from the germline V gene are MNHEY and SVGAGI. Trimming pared 5 bases from V and 4 bases from J, leaving 8 bases between. The CDR3 contains 12 residues. The CDR3 sequence is CASSRGGTEAFF. The CDR3 DNA is TGTGCCAGCAGTCGGGGTGGCACTGAAGCTTTCTTT.

This sequence joins TRBV9 and TRBJ1-3, with 9 bases fitting TRBD1. The CDR3 runs to 15 residues. Trimming cost V 4 bases and J 5 bases; bases outside gene matches: 7. The germline V gene encodes CDR1 SGDLS and CDR2 YYNGEE. CDR3 amino acids: CASSNRDRERNTIYF. The CDR3 DNA reads as TGTGCCAGCAGCAACCGGGACAGGGAAAGAAACACCATATATTTT.